Following are 20 T cell receptor beta chains from one sample sequenced in a study of long-term antiretroviral therapy in people with HIV. Investigators performed immunoSEQ version v3.0 at survey level. Assay used: immunoSEQ multiplex PCR; TCRdb lists only in-frame clones, some missing. This table has tens of thousands of clones, 82% appearing once. Material: unsorted PBMCs, obtained about 2.4 years after starting antiretroviral therapy. These receptors were obtained from a middle-aged man with HIV.

In DNA form, the CDR3 reads TGTGCCAGCAGCCAACCCAGGGCGGATGAGCAGTTCTTC. Its protein product is CASSQPRADEQFF. The V call is TRBV4-2, the J call TRBJ2-1; tentative D call: TRBD1 (5 bases). The CDR3 loop spans 13 amino acids. V lost 2 bases, J lost 8 bases, and 10 bases lay in between. Germline V gene lookup returns CDR1 LGHNA and CDR2 YNFKEQ.

The rearrangement links TRBV5-6 to TRBJ2-7; D is perhaps TRBD1 (6 bases). Germline V lookup: CDR1 SGHDT, CDR2 YYEEEE. The V end lost 5 bases, the J end lost 0 bases, and 15 bases lay between the germline ends. This CDR3 has 15 residues. The DNA for the CDR3 is TGTGCCAGCAGGCTACAGGGTCCCGGCTCCTACGAGCAGTACTTC. It encodes CASRLQGPGSYEQYF.

The chain is built from TRBV10-2 and TRBJ1-5, with D hard to call. Trimming removed 0 bases from V and 3 bases from J, with 6 bases in between. The CDR3 runs to 14 residues. Germline CDR1 WSHSY, CDR2 SAAADI. The CDR3 DNA is TGCGCCAGCAGTGAGTCCCACGTCAATCAGCCCCAGCATTTT. Its translation: CASSESHVNQPQHF.

The chain recombines TRBV14 with TRBJ1-1, with no clear D. The CDR3 is 16 residues long. Germline V gives CDR1 SGHDN, CDR2 FVKESK. V lost 4 bases to trimming and J lost 4 bases, with 19 bases between them. CDR3 region: CASSLQHGDSATEAFF. DNA of the CDR3: TGTGCCAGCAGCCTTCAACATGGGGATTCCGCCACTGAAGCTTTCTTT.

The chain couples TRBV7-2 to TRBJ2-7; tentatively, D is TRBD1 (5 bases). Looked up from germline, CDR1 is SGHTA and CDR2 is FQGNSA. This CDR3 has 13 residues. Between the trimmed V and J ends, which lost 5 bases and 4 bases, there was a span of 12 bases. This CDR3 is CASSPDRSYEQYF. CDR3 sequence (DNA): TGTGCCAGCAGCCCCGACAGAAGTTACGAGCAGTACTTC.

V and J are TRBV14 and TRBJ2-7, with 7 bases matching TRBD1. CDR3 length: 16 amino acids. Looked up from germline, CDR1 is SGHDN and CDR2 is FVKESK. V dropped 1 base and J dropped 6; count of bases not matched to a gene: 12. The CDR3 loop is CASSQGRGGFTSEQYF. In DNA form, the CDR3 reads TGTGCCAGCAGCCAAGGGCGAGGGGGCTTTACAAGCGAGCAGTACTTC.

The chain uses TRBV29-1 and TRBJ2-3, with 12 positions matching TRBD2. The germline V gene encodes CDR1 SQVTM and CDR2 ANQGSEA. The CDR3 runs 15 residues. Unmatched junction bases numbered 9, after V lost 7 bases and J lost 4 bases. The CDR3 coding sequence is TGCAGCGCCGCCGGTGCTAGCGGGGGGGCAGATACGCAGTATTTT. It specifies CSAAGASGGADTQYF.

This chain links TRBV27 with TRBJ2-7; perhaps D is TRBD1 or TRBD2 (5 bases each). The ends were cut back, 1 base at V and 6 bases at J, with 31 bases in the middle. From germline, CDR1 is MNHEY and CDR2 SMNVEV (reference sequence). This CDR3 contains 20 residues. This chain's CDR3 is CASSLYSSYGTLAPGSEQYF. CDR3 in DNA: TGTGCCAGCAGTTTATATTCGTCGTATGGGACGCTCGCCCCTGGGAGCGAGCAGTACTTC.

The chain recombines TRBV18 with TRBJ1-1; maybe TRBD1 (5 bases). This CDR3 contains 14 residues. CDR1 is KGHSH and CDR2 is LQKENI in the germline V gene. V dropped 0 bases and J dropped 11 bases, with 16 bases sitting between them. CDR3 region: CASSPPLGVQRAFF. The DNA of the CDR3 is TGTGCCAGCTCACCACCGTTGGGGGTCCAGAGGGCTTTCTTT.

The chain recombines TRBV5-1 with TRBJ1-3; no reliable D call. This CDR3 comprises 14 residues. Germline V gene data show CDR1 as SGHRS and CDR2 as YFSETQ. Trimming shortened V by 0 bases and J by 2 bases, and 6 bases separated the two germline ends. CDR3 coding DNA: TGCGCCAGCAGCTTGGGGAGCACTGGAAACACCATATATTTT. This gives the protein CASSLGSTGNTIYF.

The V and J genes are TRBV4-1 and TRBJ1-1; TRBD1 might be the D (5 bases). The germline V and J ends were trimmed by 5 bases and 11 bases, with 15 bases remaining between them. The CDR3 runs to 12 residues. Germline CDR1 MGHRA, CDR2 YSYEKL. The CDR3 protein is CASSSVGPEAFF. CDR3 in DNA: TGCGCCAGCAGCTCCGTGGGGCCGGAGGCTTTCTTT.

This clone was seen once. CDR3 nucleotides: TGTGCCAGCAGTTGGGGACCGCATGGCTACACCTTC. Translated, it gives CASSWGPHGYTF. The rearrangement joins TRBV28 to TRBJ1-2, with D possibly TRBD1 on 5 matching bases. V was cut by 4 bases and J by 6 bases, with 9 bases left in between. In germline, CDR1 is MDHEN, CDR2 SYDVKM. This CDR3 is 12 amino acids long.

This clone appeared a single time. The chain is built from TRBV4-1 and TRBJ2-4; tentatively, D is TRBD1 (6 bases). This CDR3 comprises 17 residues. V lost 3 bases to trimming and J lost 2 bases, with 17 bases between them. In germline, CDR1 is MGHRA, CDR2 YSYEKL. Here the CDR3 reads CASSQRAAGESKNIQYF. The CDR3 coding sequence is TGCGCCAGCAGCCAGAGGGCGGCAGGGGAGTCCAAAAACATTCAGTACTTC.

V is TRBV9 and J is TRBJ2-5, with D hard to call. CDR3 size: 13 residues. The V end lost 3 bases, the J end lost 2 bases, and 8 bases lay between the germline ends. Per the germline V gene, CDR1 is SGDLS and CDR2 is YYNGEE. CDR3 amino acids: CASSAQPQETQYF. CDR3 DNA sequence: TGTGCCAGCAGCGCGCAGCCACAAGAGACCCAGTACTTC.

J is TRBJ1-4 and V is TRBV19; D is possibly TRBD1 (6 bases). There are 18 residues in the CDR3. V gave up 5 bases and J gave up 3 bases, with 22 bases separating them. Germline V gives CDR1 LNHDA, CDR2 SQIVND (reference sequence). CDR3 coding DNA: TGTGCCAGTAGTCTACGGGGGGCACTTCAACGCCCTAATGAAAAACTGTTTTTT. Translation gives CASSLRGALQRPNEKLFF.

The table lists this clone with a few counts. This sequence joins TRBV27 and TRBJ1-5; 7 bases are shared with TRBD1. Looked up from germline, CDR1 is MNHEY and CDR2 is SMNVEV (reference sequence). The CDR3 runs to 15 residues. The junction had 10 bases not matched to a gene; V was cut back by 6 bases and J by 5 bases. CDR3 DNA: TGTGCCAGCAGCAGCACATCCAGGGGGGATCAGCCCCAGCATTTT. It codes for CASSSTSRGDQPQHF.

The chain joins TRBV6-5 to TRBJ1-1; no reliable D call. Germline values: CDR1 MNHEY, CDR2 SVGAGI. The V gene lost 6 bases and the J gene lost 1 base, with 6 bases spanning the gap. The CDR3 length is 12 residues. CDR3 protein: CASSPRNTEAFF. DNA of the CDR3: TGTGCCAGCAGCCCCAGGAACACTGAAGCTTTCTTT.

This chain joins TRBV15 and TRBJ2-7, with TRBD2 identical over 11 bases. V was clipped by 8 bases and J by 4 bases; unmatched bases: 7. This CDR3 is built from 14 residues. Per the germline V gene, CDR1 is LNHNV and CDR2 is YYDKDF (reference sequence). The CDR3 sequence: CATPTSGSGYEQYF. CDR3 DNA sequence: TGTGCCACCCCTACTAGCGGGAGTGGGTACGAGCAGTACTTC.

This clone was observed once. This rearrangement joins TRBV25-1 to TRBJ1-4; unclear D gene. The CDR3 is made up of 15 amino acids. Germline lookup yields CDR1 MGHDK and CDR2 SYGVNS. Trimming left V 1 base short and J 3 bases short, with 9 bases between. CDR3 sequence reads: CASSESGKANEKLFF. DNA of the CDR3: TGTGCCAGCAGTGAATCCGGGAAGGCTAATGAAAAACTGTTTTTT.

This chain connects TRBV29-1 to TRBJ1-2, with D maybe TRBD1 (6 bases). Germline values: CDR1 SQVTM, CDR2 ANQGSEA. The CDR3 extends over 14 amino acids. V was pared by 4 bases and J by 4 bases, with 16 bases between. The CDR3 spells CSVGDRGGTYGYTF. The DNA for the CDR3 is TGCAGCGTTGGGGACCGGGGGGGCACCTATGGCTACACCTTC.